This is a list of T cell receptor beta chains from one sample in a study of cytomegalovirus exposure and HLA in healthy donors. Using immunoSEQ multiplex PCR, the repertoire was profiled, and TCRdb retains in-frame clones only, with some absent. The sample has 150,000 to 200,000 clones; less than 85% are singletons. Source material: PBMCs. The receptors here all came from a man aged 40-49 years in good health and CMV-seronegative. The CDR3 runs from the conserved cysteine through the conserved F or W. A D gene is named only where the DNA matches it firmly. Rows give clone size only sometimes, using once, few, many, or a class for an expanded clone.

cdr3_nt: TGTGCCAGCAGGAGCGGGGGGGCCCATAGTACGCAGTATTTT
cdr3_aa: CASRSGGAHSTQYF
d_call: TRBD2
clone_size: NA
j_call: TRBJ2-3
v_call: TRBV11-2

cdr3_nt: TGTGCCAGCAGCTCAGGGGGGCCGTTGAATGAGCAGTTCTTC
cdr3_aa: CASSSGGPLNEQFF
d_call: NA
clone_size: NA
j_call: TRBJ2-1
v_call: TRBV11-3

cdr3_nt: TGTGCCAGCAGCTTGGTCGGGACAGAGGAGCAGTACTTC
cdr3_aa: CASSLVGTEEQYF
d_call: TRBD1
clone_size: NA
j_call: TRBJ2-7
v_call: TRBV5-6

cdr3_nt: TGTGCCACCAGCAGCGGGGGGACTGGGGCCAACGTCCTGACTTTC
cdr3_aa: CATSSGGTGANVLTF
d_call: TRBD2
clone_size: NA
j_call: TRBJ2-6
v_call: TRBV15

cdr3_nt: TGTGCCAGCAGCTTAGACCGGACAGGTGGTGGCTACACCTTC
cdr3_aa: CASSLDRTGGGYTF
d_call: TRBD1
clone_size: NA
j_call: TRBJ1-2
v_call: TRBV7-2

cdr3_nt: TGTGCCAGCAGCCCACGGGGGGGCGGGTCCTACAATGAGCAGTTCTTC
cdr3_aa: CASSPRGGGSYNEQFF
d_call: TRBD2
clone_size: NA
j_call: TRBJ2-1
v_call: TRBV5-6

cdr3_nt: TGCGCCAGCAGCCAACGGGGAACCGGGGCCAACGTCCTGACTTTC
cdr3_aa: CASSQRGTGANVLTF
d_call: NA
clone_size: NA
j_call: TRBJ2-6
v_call: TRBV4-3

cdr3_nt: TGTGCCAGCAGTTGGACAGGGGGCGGTAGCTATGGCTACACCTTC
cdr3_aa: CASSWTGGGSYGYTF
d_call: TRBD1
clone_size: NA
j_call: TRBJ1-2
v_call: TRBV6-5

cdr3_nt: TGTGCCAGCAGTCTCCACCAGGGGCTGAACACTGAAGCTTTCTTT
cdr3_aa: CASSLHQGLNTEAFF
d_call: NA
clone_size: NA
j_call: TRBJ1-1
v_call: TRBV2

cdr3_nt: TGTGCCAGCAGCCCCGGACAGGGGTACAATGAGCAGTTCTTC
cdr3_aa: CASSPGQGYNEQFF
d_call: TRBD1
clone_size: NA
j_call: TRBJ2-1
v_call: TRBV5-6

cdr3_nt: TGTGCCACAACAGGAAACAATGAGCAGTTCTTC
cdr3_aa: CATTGNNEQFF
d_call: NA
clone_size: NA
j_call: TRBJ2-1
v_call: TRBV27

cdr3_nt: TGTGCCAGCTCACGGCGGGGGGGCTGGAACATTCAGTACTTC
cdr3_aa: CASSRRGGWNIQYF
d_call: TRBD2
clone_size: NA
j_call: TRBJ2-4
v_call: TRBV18

cdr3_nt: TGTGCCACCAGGATGGACAGGGTAGTGACCGGGGAGCTGTTTTTT
cdr3_aa: CATRMDRVVTGELFF
d_call: TRBD1
clone_size: few
j_call: TRBJ2-2
v_call: TRBV15

cdr3_nt: TGTGCCAGCAGTGTGAGACTAGCGGGGGCGGGAGATACGCAGTATTTT
cdr3_aa: CASSVRLAGAGDTQYF
d_call: TRBD2
clone_size: NA
j_call: TRBJ2-3
v_call: TRBV27

cdr3_nt: TGCAGCGTCTTGCGGCCAGGGCCTGGAAACACCATATATTTT
cdr3_aa: CSVLRPGPGNTIYF
d_call: NA
clone_size: NA
j_call: TRBJ1-3
v_call: TRBV29-1

cdr3_nt: TGTGCCAGTAGTACTCAGGGTCCGGGCCTTAGCGAGCAGTACTTC
cdr3_aa: CASSTQGPGLSEQYF
d_call: NA
clone_size: NA
j_call: TRBJ2-7
v_call: TRBV19

cdr3_nt: TGTGCCAGAAGCAGAGGGACAGCCAATTCACCCCTCCACTTT
cdr3_aa: CARSRGTANSPLHF
d_call: TRBD1
clone_size: NA
j_call: TRBJ1-6
v_call: TRBV5-3

cdr3_nt: TGTGCCATCAGTTCACTAGCGTCTCTCAGCACAGATACGCAGTATTTT
cdr3_aa: CAISSLASLSTDTQYF
d_call: TRBD2
clone_size: NA
j_call: TRBJ2-3
v_call: TRBV10-3

cdr3_nt: TGTGCCAGCTCGCCTCAGGGGGAGAGTACCCGCGGCCCGTTCTTC
cdr3_aa: CASSPQGESTRGPFF
d_call: TRBD1
clone_size: NA
j_call: TRBJ2-1
v_call: TRBV18

cdr3_nt: TGCGCCAGCAGCCAAGTTAGGGGACAGGGGATCTCACCCCTCCACTTT
cdr3_aa: CASSQVRGQGISPLHF
d_call: TRBD1
clone_size: NA
j_call: TRBJ1-6
v_call: TRBV4-3

cdr3_nt: TGCGCCAGCAGCCCAGGACATGGAGATCAGCCCCAGCATTTT
cdr3_aa: CASSPGHGDQPQHF
d_call: NA
clone_size: NA
j_call: TRBJ1-5
v_call: TRBV5-1

cdr3_nt: TGTGCCAGCAGTTCACGTCAGGTCCCTATGCCGGATACGCAGTATTTT
cdr3_aa: CASSSRQVPMPDTQYF
d_call: NA
clone_size: NA
j_call: TRBJ2-3
v_call: TRBV6-5

cdr3_nt: TGTGCCAGCAGCGTAGGGACAGCATTCACTGAAGCTTTCTTT
cdr3_aa: CASSVGTAFTEAFF
d_call: NA
clone_size: once
j_call: TRBJ1-1
v_call: TRBV9

cdr3_nt: TGTGCCAGCAGCGACGACAGAAACTATGGCTACACCTTC
cdr3_aa: CASSDDRNYGYTF
d_call: NA
clone_size: NA
j_call: TRBJ1-2
v_call: TRBV5-6

cdr3_nt: TGTGCCAGTAGTATTTTACAGGGTGATTCACCCCTCCACTTT
cdr3_aa: CASSILQGDSPLHF
d_call: NA
clone_size: NA
j_call: TRBJ1-6
v_call: TRBV19

cdr3_nt: TGTGCCAGCAGCTTGCCAGGGATCTACGAGCAGTACTTC
cdr3_aa: CASSLPGIYEQYF
d_call: NA
clone_size: NA
j_call: TRBJ2-7
v_call: TRBV5-4

cdr3_nt: TGTGCCAGCAGCCCTGTGGTCGGGGGTGGCTACACCTTC
cdr3_aa: CASSPVVGGGYTF
d_call: NA
clone_size: NA
j_call: TRBJ1-2
v_call: TRBV7-8

cdr3_nt: TGTGCCAGCGGACCCGGGACAGACGAGACCCAGTACTTC
cdr3_aa: CASGPGTDETQYF
d_call: TRBD1
clone_size: NA
j_call: TRBJ2-5
v_call: TRBV4-2

cdr3_nt: TGTGCCTGGAGCCCGGGACTAGCGGGGGGGCGGAGAGAGACCCAGTACTTC
cdr3_aa: CAWSPGLAGGRRETQYF
d_call: TRBD2
clone_size: few
j_call: TRBJ2-5
v_call: TRBV30

cdr3_nt: TGTGCCAGCAGTTTGGGACAGCGTAATGAAAAACTGTTTTTT
cdr3_aa: CASSLGQRNEKLFF
d_call: TRBD1
clone_size: NA
j_call: TRBJ1-4
v_call: TRBV2

cdr3_nt: TGCGCCAGCAGCAGGAGGACAGGGGGGTACACTGAAGCTTTCTTT
cdr3_aa: CASSRRTGGYTEAFF
d_call: TRBD1
clone_size: NA
j_call: TRBJ1-1
v_call: TRBV5-1

cdr3_nt: TGCGCCAGCAAAGTCCACCGGGAGGGCAATGAGCAGTTCTTC
cdr3_aa: CASKVHREGNEQFF
d_call: TRBD2
clone_size: few
j_call: TRBJ2-1
v_call: TRBV4-1

cdr3_nt: TGTGCCAGCAGCGTAGTGGCGGGGGCCAACACTGAAGCTTTCTTT
cdr3_aa: CASSVVAGANTEAFF
d_call: NA
clone_size: NA
j_call: TRBJ1-1
v_call: TRBV9

cdr3_nt: TGTGCCAGCAAACGGGGGGGTAACAATGAGCAGTTCTTC
cdr3_aa: CASKRGGNNEQFF
d_call: TRBD2
clone_size: NA
j_call: TRBJ2-1
v_call: TRBV6-5

cdr3_nt: TGTGCCAGCAGCTCACAGGGGAGGACAGAGACCCAGTACTTC
cdr3_aa: CASSSQGRTETQYF
d_call: NA
clone_size: NA
j_call: TRBJ2-5
v_call: TRBV7-6

cdr3_nt: TGTGCCAGCAGTTACATTGACAGCAGGGGGCTTAGCTACACCTTC
cdr3_aa: CASSYIDSRGLSYTF
d_call: TRBD1
clone_size: NA
j_call: TRBJ1-2
v_call: TRBV6-5

cdr3_nt: TGCGCCAGCAGCCGTTTGACAGGGGTAGGAAACACCATATATTTT
cdr3_aa: CASSRLTGVGNTIYF
d_call: TRBD1
clone_size: NA
j_call: TRBJ1-3
v_call: TRBV4-1